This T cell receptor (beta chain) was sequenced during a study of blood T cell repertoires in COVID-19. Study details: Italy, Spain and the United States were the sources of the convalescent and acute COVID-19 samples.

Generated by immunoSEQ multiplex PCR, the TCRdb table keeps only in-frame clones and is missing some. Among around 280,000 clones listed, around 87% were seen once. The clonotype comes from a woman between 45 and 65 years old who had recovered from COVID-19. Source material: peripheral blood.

The CDR3 nucleotides read TGTGCCAGCAGCCAAGGGAAGAGGACAGGGGTTCAGGAGCAGTACTTC. Its protein product is CASSQGKRTGVQEQYF. This sequence joins TRBV14 and TRBJ2-7, with TRBD1 matching over 9 bases. Germline V lookup: CDR1 SGHDN, CDR2 FVKESK. Trimming took 1 base from V and 7 from J; bases not matched to a gene: 11. CDR3 length equals 16 residues.